This TCR beta chain was sequenced in a study of blood T cell repertoires in COVID-19. TCRdb keeps only in-frame clones here, not all; method: immunoSEQ multiplex PCR. The repertoire includes a few hundred thousand clones, 70% to 90% of them detected once, and 2.2% sits in the top ten. Germline V lookup: CDR1 SGDLS, CDR2 YYNGEE. J was trimmed by 4 bases and V by 4 bases; bases with no gene match: 5. The CDR3 runs 14 residues. Sample: PBMCs or T cells enriched from blood (not recorded which). The sequence was obtained from a man younger than 45 who had recovered from COVID-19. The chain couples TRBV9 to TRBJ1-2, with 9 nucleotides matching TRBD1. This CDR3 reads CASSTGGAGYGYTF. The CDR3, as DNA: TGTGCCAGCAGCACAGGGGGCGCGGGCTATGGCTACACCTTC.